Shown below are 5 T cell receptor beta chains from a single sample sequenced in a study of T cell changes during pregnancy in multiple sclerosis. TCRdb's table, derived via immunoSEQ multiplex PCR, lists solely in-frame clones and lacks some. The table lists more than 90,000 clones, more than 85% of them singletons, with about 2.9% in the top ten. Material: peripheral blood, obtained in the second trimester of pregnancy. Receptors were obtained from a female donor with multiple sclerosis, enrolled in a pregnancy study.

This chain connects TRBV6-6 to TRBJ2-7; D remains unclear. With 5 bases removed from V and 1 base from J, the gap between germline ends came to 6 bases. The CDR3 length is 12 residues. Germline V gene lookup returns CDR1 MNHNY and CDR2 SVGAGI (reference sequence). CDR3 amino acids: CASSPVSYEQYF. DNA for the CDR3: TGTGCCAGCAGTCCTGTATCCTACGAGCAGTACTTC.

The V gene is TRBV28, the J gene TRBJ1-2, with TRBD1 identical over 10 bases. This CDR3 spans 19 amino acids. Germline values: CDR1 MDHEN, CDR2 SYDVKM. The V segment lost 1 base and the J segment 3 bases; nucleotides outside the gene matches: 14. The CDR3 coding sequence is TGTGCCAGCAGTTTATCAGAGAGACAGGGGGCTAGGGTCGACTATGGCTACACCTTC. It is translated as CASSLSERQGARVDYGYTF.

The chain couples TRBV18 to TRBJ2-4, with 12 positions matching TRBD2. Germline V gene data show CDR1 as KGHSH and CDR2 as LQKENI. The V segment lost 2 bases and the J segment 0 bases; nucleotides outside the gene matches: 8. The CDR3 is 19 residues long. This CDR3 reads CASSPGASGRARAKNIQYF. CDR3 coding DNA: TGTGCCAGCTCACCAGGGGCTAGCGGGAGGGCAAGAGCCAAAAACATTCAGTACTTC.

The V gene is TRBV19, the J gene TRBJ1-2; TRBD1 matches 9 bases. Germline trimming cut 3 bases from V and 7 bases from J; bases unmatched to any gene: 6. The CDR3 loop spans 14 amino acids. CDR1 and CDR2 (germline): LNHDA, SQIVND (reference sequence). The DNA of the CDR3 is TGTGCCAGTAGTATTGGGGACAGGGTCCGTGGCTACACCTTC. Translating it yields CASSIGDRVRGYTF. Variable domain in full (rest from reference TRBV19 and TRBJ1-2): DGGITQSPKYLFRKEGQNVTLSCEQNLNHDAMYWYRQDPGQGLRLIYYSQIVNDFQKGDIAEGYSVSREKKESFPLTVTSAQKNPTAFYLCASSIGDRVRGYTFGSGTRLTVV.

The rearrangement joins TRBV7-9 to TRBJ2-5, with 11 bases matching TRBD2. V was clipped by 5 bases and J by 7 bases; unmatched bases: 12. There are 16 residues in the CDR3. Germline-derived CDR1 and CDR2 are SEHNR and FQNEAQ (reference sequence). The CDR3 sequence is CASSPIALAGGVTQYF. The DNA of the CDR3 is TGTGCCAGCAGCCCGATAGCCCTAGCGGGAGGTGTGACCCAGTACTTC.